The 26 T cell receptor beta chains below were found in one sample sequenced in a study of T-cell memory formation after mild COVID-19. TCRdb processed the 5' RACE reads anew with MiXCR; each CDR3 protein has one entry. Among around 310,000 distinct CDR3 sequences listed, around 15% were seen once. Input material: PBMCs or a T cell subset sorted from them (not recorded which). All receptors come from a man aged 18 to 30 who had mild COVID-19 (a few samples of this study predate the infection). Cell type and time point are not known.

V is TRBV6-2 or TRBV6-3 and J is TRBJ2-1, with a tentative D call TRBD2 (7 bases). The CDR3 is made up of 15 amino acids. Trimming cost V 7 bases and J 6 bases, with 19 bases left between them. CDR1 and CDR2 from the germline V gene are MNHEY and SVGEGT. CDR3 loop: CASTKGGAPVNEQFF. Written as DNA, the CDR3 is TGTGCCAGCACCAAAGGGGGGGCGCCGGTCAATGAGCAGTTCTTC.

This clonotype was counted a single time. The chain links TRBV7-2 to TRBJ2-7; D is tentatively TRBD1 or TRBD2 (6 bases each). The CDR3 totals 13 residues. The germline CDR1 and CDR2 sequences are SGHTA and FQGNSA. V gave up 5 bases and J gave up 5 bases, with 13 bases separating them. The CDR3 is CASSNGGQNEQYV. CDR3 in DNA: TGTGCCAGCAGCAACGGGGGCCAGAACGAGCAGTACGTC.

This clonotype was seen only a few times. The chain couples TRBV7-8 to TRBJ2-2; D remains unclear. The CDR3 length is 16 residues. Germline CDR1 is SGHVS and CDR2 is FQNEAQ. V lost 6 bases and J 1 base, leaving 15 bases between the germline ends. CDR3 residues: CASRETRVMNTGELFF. CDR3 DNA: TGTGCCAGCAGAGAAACTCGGGTTATGAACACCGGGGAGCTGTTTTTT.

This clonotype turned up a few times. The chain employs TRBV6-5 and TRBJ1-5, with 9 positions matching TRBD1. V lost 5 bases, J lost 7 bases, and 9 bases stayed unmatched. Germline V gene lookup returns CDR1 MNHEY and CDR2 SVGAGI. The CDR3 has 15 residues. This CDR3 reads CASSLNRGPWQPQHF. CDR3 DNA: TGTGCCAGCAGTCTTAACAGGGGGCCCTGGCAGCCCCAGCATTTT.

This clonotype was counted only a few times. This rearrangement joins TRBV7-6 to TRBJ2-1; 7 bases align to TRBD2. Germline V lookup: CDR1 SGHVS, CDR2 FNYEAQ. The V gene end was trimmed by 5 bases and the J gene end by 5 bases; junction bases not matched to a gene: 3. The CDR3 sequence is 13 residues long. Here the CDR3 reads CASSRLADNEQFF. In DNA, the CDR3 is TGTGCCAGCAGCCGGCTAGCGGACAATGAGCAGTTCTTC.

This clonotype was counted many times. The V gene is TRBV2, the J gene TRBJ2-2, with 7 bases lining up with TRBD1. The CDR3 is made up of 15 amino acids. CDR1 is SNHLY, CDR2 FYNNEI, per germline. V lost 4 bases to trimming and J lost 7 bases; unmatched junction nucleotides: 9. The chain's CDR3 is CASSGGGWIIGELFF. Written as DNA, the CDR3 is TGTGCCAGCAGTGGAGGGGGCTGGATCATCGGGGAGCTGTTTTTT.

This clonotype showed up just a few times. The J gene is TRBJ1-3, the V gene TRBV9; D gene uncertain. This CDR3 contains 13 residues. Trimming took off 7 bases at V and 8 bases at J, with 16 bases between the two ends. Germline-derived CDR1 and CDR2 are SGDLS and YYNGEE. Written as DNA, the CDR3 is TGTGCCAGCCGTCGGGCCCCGGATGACACCATATATTTT. It translates to CASRRAPDDTIYF.

The rearrangement joins TRBV10-3 to TRBJ1-2; TRBD1 matches 7 bases. The germline V gene has CDR1 ENHRY and CDR2 SYGVKD. V lost 2 bases and J lost 4; bases outside the gene matches: 4. The CDR3 has 14 amino acids. CDR3 DNA sequence: TGTGCCATCAGTGAGATAGACAGGGCCTATGGCTACACCTTC. Amino acid sequence: CAISEIDRAYGYTF.

V gene TRBV6-5 combines with J gene TRBJ1-2; D is unclear. Trimming cost V 0 bases and J 2 bases, with 13 bases left between them. CDR3 length: 16 amino acids. Germline CDR1 and CDR2: MNHEY and SVGAGI. The CDR3 here is CASSYSRSGSNYGYTF. The DNA of the CDR3 is TGTGCCAGCAGTTACTCGAGATCGGGATCCAACTATGGCTACACCTTC.

This clonotype has only a few counts. This chain uses TRBV5-1 with TRBJ2-5; D perhaps matches TRBD2 (6 bases). The ends were cut back, 5 bases at V and 1 base at J, with 15 bases in the middle. CDR3 length: 15 residues. Germline V gene data show CDR1 as SGHRS and CDR2 as YFSETQ. As DNA, the CDR3 is TGCGCCAGCAGGACGGGCCGGGGAGGCCAAGAGACCCAGTACTTC. Its protein is CASRTGRGGQETQYF.

The chain has TRBV29-1 and TRBJ2-3; the D gene is possibly TRBD1 (6 bases). The CDR3 is made up of 15 amino acids. The germline V gene has CDR1 SQVTM and CDR2 ANQGSEA. The ends were cut back, 2 bases at V and 7 bases at J, with 19 bases in the middle. The CDR3 bases are TGCAGCGTTGAATACCCAGGGGATAACGGCTATACGCAGTATTTT. Translated: CSVEYPGDNGYTQYF.

This clonotype was seen more than once but under ten times. The rearrangement links TRBV20-1 to TRBJ2-7, with D possibly matching TRBD1 (7 bases). V lost 5 bases and J 9 bases, leaving 17 bases between the germline ends. Germline V gene lookup returns CDR1 DFQATT and CDR2 SNEGSKA (reference sequence). The CDR3 is made up of 12 amino acids. The CDR3 reads CSAVNRQGGQYV. The CDR3 nucleotides are TGCAGTGCTGTTAACCGACAGGGAGGGCAGTACGTC.

In the case of this clonotype: At one boundary the junction diverges from the germline segment, which might be a read error. The CDR3 bases are TGTGCCAGCTCTCCGAGGGACCCGACATTGAACACTGAAACTTTCTTT. Protein product: CASSPRDPTLNTETFF. The chain links TRBV18 to TRBJ1-1; a weak D match, TRBD1 (5 bases). The CDR3 length is 16 residues. CDR1 and CDR2 (germline): KGHSH, LQKENI.

The chain employs TRBV6-1 and TRBJ1-4; D is ambiguous. This CDR3 is built from 15 residues. The germline V gene encodes CDR1 MNHNS and CDR2 SASEGT. V was pared by 3 bases and J by 4 bases, with 12 bases between. The CDR3 nucleotides read TGTGCCAGCAGTGATAGGACGGAAATTAATGAAAAACTGTTTTTT. Its translation is CASSDRTEINEKLFF.

In this sample, this clonotype turned up many times. The genes are TRBV6-5 and TRBJ1-1; the D gene is possibly TRBD1 (5 bases). In germline, CDR1 is MNHEY, CDR2 SVGAGI. This CDR3 spans 14 amino acids. V was cut by 7 bases and J by 1 base, with 13 bases left in between. CDR3 nucleotides: TGTGCCAGCAACACCGGGGGGTCGAACACTGAAGCTTTCTTT. It yields the protein CASNTGGSNTEAFF.

The chain joins TRBV20-1 to TRBJ1-5, with TRBD1 identical over 7 bases. Trimming cost V 6 bases and J 0 bases; bases outside gene matches: 8. CDR1 DFQATT and CDR2 SNEGSKA come from the germline V gene (reference sequence). The CDR3 is 15 residues long. CDR3: CSAQEYRGSNQPQHF. In DNA, the CDR3 is TGCAGTGCCCAAGAATACAGGGGTAGCAATCAGCCCCAGCATTTT.

This chain links TRBV20-1 with TRBJ2-2; D remains unclear. This CDR3 comprises 12 residues. Per germline, CDR1 DFQATT and CDR2 SNEGSKA (reference sequence). The CDR3 DNA reads TGCATAGGACGGAAAGGGACCGGGGAGCTGTTTTTT. This codes for CIGRKGTGELFF.

This chain joins TRBV6-1 and TRBJ2-7; D is unresolved. The CDR3 is 14 residues long. V lost 6 bases, J lost 5 bases, and 17 bases lay in between. CDR1 is MNHNS, CDR2 SASEGT, per germline. CDR3 coding DNA: TGTGCCAGCAGAGCAGGTCTCTTGCCGAACGAGCAGTACTTC. Translation gives CASRAGLLPNEQYF.

This clonotype was detected only a few times. This rearrangement joins TRBV2 to TRBJ1-6; D remains unclear. CDR1 SNHLY and CDR2 FYNNEI come from the germline V gene. The CDR3 is made up of 13 amino acids. The V end lost 1 base, the J end lost 7 bases, and 5 bases lay between the germline ends. The CDR3 region is CASSEGWNSPLHF. The CDR3 DNA sequence: TGTGCCAGCAGTGAAGGCTGGAATTCACCCCTCCACTTT. Combining the CDR3 with reference TRBV2 and TRBJ1-6 gives the whole variable domain EPEVTQTPSHQVTQMGQEVILRCVPISNHLYFYWYRQILGQKVEFLVSFYNNEISEKSEIFDDQFSVERPDGSNFTLKIRSTKLEDSAMYFCASSEGWNSPLHFGNGTRLTVT.

This clonotype has just a few counts. This CDR3 is CSVESRETQYF. The CDR3 DNA reads as TGCAGCGTGGAGTCACGGGAGACCCAGTACTTC. The chain is built from TRBV29-1 and TRBJ2-5; D not certain. Between the trimmed V and J ends, which lost 6 bases and 5 bases, there was a span of 10 bases. The CDR3 totals 11 residues. Germline CDR1 reads SQVTM; CDR2 reads ANQGSEA.

This clonotype was counted between two and nine times. The V call is TRBV24-1, the J call TRBJ2-3; D is perhaps TRBD2 (6 bases). This CDR3 region has 15 residues. Between the trimmed V and J ends, which lost 4 bases and 4 bases, there was a span of 14 bases. Germline CDR1 and CDR2: KGHDR and SFDVKD. Here the CDR3 DNA reads TGTGCCACCAGTGAGCGGGGCGCCTCAGCAGATACGCAGTATTTT. Protein product: CATSERGASADTQYF.

J is TRBJ2-7 and V is TRBV7-9; D gene uncertain. Per the germline V gene, CDR1 is SEHNR and CDR2 is FQNEAQ (reference sequence). The length of the CDR3 is 13 residues. With 3 bases removed from V and 0 bases from J, the gap between germline ends came to 6 bases. CDR3 nucleotides: TGTGCCAGCAGCTTGCAGAACTCCTACGAGCAGTACTTC. Its translation: CASSLQNSYEQYF. Supplemented by reference TRBV7-9 and TRBJ2-7, the full variable domain reads DTGVSQNPRHKITKRGQNVTFRCDPISEHNRLYWYRQTLGQGPEFLTYFQNEAQLEKSRLLSDRFSAERPKGSFSTLEIQRTEQGDSAMYLCASSLQNSYEQYFGPGTRLTVT.

The chain combines TRBV6-1 with TRBJ1-1; no reliable D call. The CDR3 extends over 14 amino acids. The V gene lost 7 bases and the J gene lost 0 bases, with 12 bases spanning the gap. CDR1 MNHNS and CDR2 SASEGT come from the germline V gene. This chain's CDR3 is CASTSRTLNTEAFF. The CDR3 DNA sequence: TGTGCCAGCACCTCCCGGACGCTGAACACTGAAGCTTTCTTT.

V and J are TRBV2 and TRBJ1-2; weak D call: TRBD1 (6 bases). The ends were cut back, 6 bases at V and 5 bases at J, with 10 bases in the middle. In germline, CDR1 is SNHLY, CDR2 FYNNEI. This CDR3 has 12 amino acids. CDR3 protein: CASREDSYGYTF. The DNA of the CDR3 is TGTGCCAGCAGGGAGGACAGTTATGGCTACACCTTC.

This clonotype was picked up a small number of times. The CDR3 coding sequence is TGTGCCAGTAGTATGAACAGGGTCGGATCACCCCTCCACTTT. Amino acids: CASSMNRVGSPLHF. The genes are TRBV19 and TRBJ1-6; the D gene is possibly TRBD1 (6 bases). The CDR3 loop spans 14 amino acids. Per germline, CDR1 LNHDA and CDR2 SQIVND (reference sequence). With 3 bases removed from V and 10 bases from J, the gap between germline ends came to 13 bases.

This clonotype was observed many times. The CDR3 region is CASSPGQDGTGNTIYF. CDR3 coding DNA: TGCGCCAGCAGCCCGGGACAGGATGGAACTGGAAACACCATATATTTT. V is TRBV5-1 and J is TRBJ1-3; 8 nucleotides line up with TRBD1. There are 16 residues in the CDR3. CDR1 SGHRS and CDR2 YFSETQ come from the germline V gene. J was trimmed by 2 bases and V by 4 bases; bases with no gene match: 8.